The rows below give T cell receptor beta chains drawn from one sample of a study of patients and donors after allogeneic stem cell transplantation. TCRdb reprocessed the RT-PCR reads with MiXCR, giving one entry per CDR3 protein. The sample has roughly 940,000 distinct CDR3 sequences, approximately 19% seen once. The material sequenced was blood, either unsorted or a sorted T cell fraction (not recorded which). The source is a human donor who was either an allogeneic HSCT recipient or a stem cell or donor lymphocyte infusion donor (not recorded which). It is not recorded whose cells these are; they may come from a transplant donor. CDR3s include the opening cysteine and the closing phenylalanine or tryptophan. D genes are given only for firm matches. Some rows have no size entry. The others give once, few or many, or a class for an expanded clone.

clone size,V gene,D gene,J gene,CDR3 DNA,CDR3 protein
-,TRBV30,-,TRBJ1-5,TGTGCCATAGCTGGGCAAGGGGTACAGCCCCAGCATTTT,CAIAGQGVQPQHF
-,TRBV5-6,TRBD2,TRBJ2-2,TGTGCCAGCAGCTTGGAGGGGACTAGCGGGAGGGAAGCCGGGGAGCTGTTTTTT,CASSLEGTSGREAGELFF
few,TRBV27,TRBD2,TRBJ2-1,TGTGCCAGCAGTTTTTCACTAGCGGGAGTCGACAATGAGCAGTTCTTC,CASSFSLAGVDNEQFF
few,TRBV4-1,TRBD2,TRBJ2-3,TGCGCCAGCAGCCCGGGGGAGGGCCCGTATACGCAGTATTTT,CASSPGEGPYTQYF
few,TRBV20-1,-,TRBJ1-6,TGCAGTGCTAGAGAGGACGGGAATAATTCACCCCTCCACTTT,CSAREDGNNSPLHF
-,TRBV11-2,-,TRBJ1-1,TGTGCCAGCAGCGCTTGGGGGGGACCCACTGGAGCTTTCTTT,CASSAWGGPTGAFF
few,TRBV20-1,TRBD1,TRBJ1-5,TGCAGTGCTGAACAGGGGGCTAAGGGCAATCAGCCCCAGCATTTT,CSAEQGAKGNQPQHF
-,TRBV6-5,TRBD2,TRBJ2-1,TGTGCCAGCAGCCCCTCCGGGACTAGGCAGTTCTTC,CASSPSGTRQFF
many,TRBV7-3,TRBD2,TRBJ2-1,TGTGCCAGCAGCCCGGGGACTAAACCGTACAATGAGCAGTTCTTC,CASSPGTKPYNEQFF
-,TRBV11-2,-,TRBJ1-2,TGTGCCAGCAGCTTAGAGGGCGCAGGGCGCTATGGCTACACCTTC,CASSLEGAGRYGYTF
-,TRBV4-2,TRBD2,TRBJ2-4,TGTGCCAGCAGCCAAGGGGGACTAGCGGGGGGGCCGGGAAACATTCAGTACTTC,CASSQGGLAGGPGNIQYF
-,TRBV6-1,TRBD1,TRBJ1-1,TGTGCCAGCATTCATGGACAGGGGTACTTCACTGAAGCTTTCTTT,CASIHGQGYFTEAFF
-,TRBV20-1,-,TRBJ2-7,TGCAGTGCCTCACGGACAGTCCCTAGACGCTACGAGCAGTACTTC,CSASRTVPRRYEQYF
-,TRBV7-9,-,TRBJ2-1,TGTGCCAGCAGGGCTAGGGGCAGTTCCTACAATGAGCAGTTCTTC,CASRARGSSYNEQFF
many,TRBV29-1,TRBD2,TRBJ2-5,TGCAGCGTTGGGGGAGACGGGAGGGCCGGAGAGACCCAGTACTTC,CSVGGDGRAGETQYF
few,TRBV20-1,-,TRBJ1-5,TGCAGTGCTAGAGATCGAACCTACAATCAGCCCCAGCATTTT,CSARDRTYNQPQHF
few,TRBV5-1,TRBD2,TRBJ2-1,TGCGCCAGCAGCCCGCGGACTAGCGGGACTAATGAGCAGTTCTTC,CASSPRTSGTNEQFF
few,TRBV6-2/TRBV6-3,-,TRBJ2-7,TGTGCCAGCAGTTACCGACCCTCTTTCGAGCAGTACTTC,CASSYRPSFEQYF
-,TRBV6-1,-,TRBJ2-1,TGTGCCAGCCTCTCACGGGGGGACAACAATGAGCAGTTCTTC,CASLSRGDNNEQFF
-,TRBV6-4,TRBD2,TRBJ2-5,TGTGCCAGCAGTGACGGCCTAGCGGTAAAAGAGACCCAGTACTTC,CASSDGLAVKETQYF
few,TRBV10-3,TRBD1,TRBJ2-1,TGTGCCACCCGGGACAGGGGTCCCGGTGAGCAGTTCTTC,CATRDRGPGEQFF
-,TRBV4-2,-,TRBJ1-2,TGTGCCAGCAGCCAAGATCTATGGGCTGAAAACTATGGCTACACCTTC,CASSQDLWAENYGYTF
-,TRBV12-3/TRBV12-4,TRBD1,TRBJ1-3,TGTGCCAGCAGTGTTCAGGGGGGGATGAACACCATATATTTT,CASSVQGGMNTIYF
-,TRBV6-2/TRBV6-3,-,TRBJ2-1,TGTGCCAGCAGAGAACTGGCCCGGAGACCCAATGAGCAGTTCTTC,CASRELARRPNEQFF
-,TRBV9,-,TRBJ2-1,TGTGCCAGCAGCGTAGATAACAGGGAAAATAATGAGCAGTTCTTC,CASSVDNRENNEQFF
few,TRBV12-3/TRBV12-4,TRBD1,TRBJ2-1,TGTGCCAGCAGATCGGGACAGGGGCTCTACAATGAGCAGTTCTTC,CASRSGQGLYNEQFF
few,TRBV6-2/TRBV6-3,-,TRBJ1-2,TGTGCCAGCACCGCCCCGGGACTAACCTATGGCTACACCTTC,CASTAPGLTYGYTF
-,TRBV20-1,TRBD1,TRBJ2-3,TGCAGTGCTAGACCAGACAGGGGCTCGGCAGATACGCAGTATTTT,CSARPDRGSADTQYF
-,TRBV5-6,-,TRBJ2-7,TGTGCCAGCAGAGACAGTTTAACCTACGAGCAGTACTTC,CASRDSLTYEQYF
few,TRBV6-1,-,TRBJ2-1,TGTGCCAGCAGTGCCCCTGGGTACAAACTGGGTGAGCAGTTCTTC,CASSAPGYKLGEQFF
-,TRBV27,-,TRBJ1-1,TGTGCCAGCAGTTTATCTCCGGGCAGGGCTGAAGCTTTCTTT,CASSLSPGRAEAFF
few,TRBV2,TRBD1,TRBJ1-6,TGTGCCAGCAGTGAGGACAGGGGGCGATTGTCTTCACCCCTCCACTTT,CASSEDRGRLSSPLHF
-,TRBV12-3/TRBV12-4,-,TRBJ2-1,TGTGCCAGCAGTTTCCCGACGCCGGACAATGAGCAGTTCTTC,CASSFPTPDNEQFF
-,TRBV20-1,-,TRBJ1-1,TGCAGTGCGGCCCCTAGGACAGCTAACACTGAAGCTTTCTTT,CSAAPRTANTEAFF
-,TRBV7-9,TRBD1,TRBJ1-6,TGTGCCAGCCGACAGGGGTGGAATTCACCCCTCCACTTT,CASRQGWNSPLHF
few,TRBV20-1,-,TRBJ1-6,TGCAGTGCTTCCCCTGGGGGCTCGCATAATTCACCCCTCCACTTT,CSASPGGSHNSPLHF
many,TRBV2,-,TRBJ2-6,TGTGCCAGCAGTGATTTAGGGGCTGGGGCCAACGTCCTGACTTTC,CASSDLGAGANVLTF
few,TRBV5-1,-,TRBJ2-5,TGCGCCAGCAGCCCGGTGGGGGGCCAGGAGACCCAGTACTTC,CASSPVGGQETQYF
-,TRBV24-1,-,TRBJ2-3,TGTGCCACTTCTTCCCCGCTAGATACGCAGTATTTT,CATSSPLDTQYF
-,TRBV9,-,TRBJ1-1,TGTGCCAGCAGTTCCCCGGGAGCCGGATGGGGGGGTGAAGCTTTCTTT,CASSSPGAGWGGEAFF
-,TRBV7-6,-,TRBJ2-2,TGTGCCAGCAGCCTCCGGACACTCGGGACCACCGGGGAGCTGTTTTTT,CASSLRTLGTTGELFF
many,TRBV10-3,-,TRBJ1-2,TGTGCCATCAGTGAGTCCAAGAACTATGGCTACACCTTC,CAISESKNYGYTF
few,TRBV2,TRBD1,TRBJ2-7,TGTGCCAGCAGTGATAACAGGGGGTACGAGCAGTACTTC,CASSDNRGYEQYF
-,TRBV7-9,TRBD1,TRBJ2-7,TGTGCCAGCAGCTTCACGGGACAGGCATACGACGAGCAGTACTTC,CASSFTGQAYDEQYF
-,TRBV12-5,TRBD1,TRBJ1-1,TGTGCTAGTGGTTTGGTCTCACTTGGCAGGGGGGAAACAGGGTACACTGAAGCTTTCTTT,CASGLVSLGRGETGYTEAFF
many,TRBV6-5,-,TRBJ2-1,TGTGCCAGCAGTTACTCACAGACCGAATCCTACAATGAGCAGTTCTTC,CASSYSQTESYNEQFF
few,TRBV3-1,TRBD2,TRBJ2-3,TGTGCCAGCAGCCAAGACGGGAGCGGGAGGTCAGATACGCAGTATTTT,CASSQDGSGRSDTQYF
few,TRBV5-1,-,TRBJ1-3,TGCGCCAGCAGCTTGGTGGGGGCGCAGGGAAACACCATATATTTT,CASSLVGAQGNTIYF
-,TRBV6-5,TRBD1,TRBJ1-6,TGTGCCAGCAGTTACTCTGGACAGGGCGATTCACCCCTCCACTTT,CASSYSGQGDSPLHF
few,TRBV3-1,-,TRBJ2-3,TGTGCCAGCAGCCAAGAGTTCCAAAGCACAGATACGCAGTATTTT,CASSQEFQSTDTQYF
-,TRBV12-3/TRBV12-4,-,TRBJ2-3,TGTGCCAGCAGCCTATACTCTGGGACACGGACAGATACGCAGTATTTT,CASSLYSGTRTDTQYF
few,TRBV3-1,-,TRBJ2-1,TGTGCCAGCAGCCAAACTGCTGAGCAGTTCTTC,CASSQTAEQFF
few,TRBV7-9,-,TRBJ2-7,TGTGCCAGCAGCCCCCGGGACGGCTACGAGCAGTACTTC,CASSPRDGYEQYF
many,TRBV5-1,TRBD1,TRBJ2-7,TGCGCCAGCAGCTTGAGGACAGGAACCTACGAGCAGTACTTC,CASSLRTGTYEQYF
many,TRBV25-1,-,TRBJ1-5,TGTGCCAGCAGTGTGGGCAATCAGCCCCAGCATTTT,CASSVGNQPQHF